This TCR beta chain was recorded in a study of T cell responses to AZD1222 COVID-19 vaccine. Sequencing was performed with immunoSEQ multiplex PCR; in TCRdb, only in-frame clones are kept and a portion is missing. The table has approximately 88,000 clones, almost 80% seen once. Sequenced here: peripheral blood, sampled on day 0 of AZD1222 vaccination. The source of this sequence is an adult in good health.

CDR3 DNA sequence: TGTGCCAGCAGCCCCACCTGGGAGGGCCCTGAGCAGTTCTTC. Protein sequence: CASSPTWEGPEQFF. The V call is TRBV11-2, the J call TRBJ2-1; 7 nucleotides line up with TRBD2. Trimming removed 5 bases from V and 9 bases from J; junction bases left unmatched: 10. The CDR3 runs to 14 residues. Per the germline V gene, CDR1 is SGHAT and CDR2 is FQNNGV.